This TCR beta chain was identified in a study of cytomegalovirus exposure and HLA in healthy donors. Notes on the study in general: For presence/absence analyses, sequencing depth was assumed to be roughly uniform across donors.

Primers for the PCR totalled 60 Vbeta and 13 Jbeta. Method: immunoSEQ multiplex PCR; TCRdb's copy keeps in-frame clones and lacks some. The data hold under 150,000 clones, with roughly 9.9% observed a single time. This clone has more than one count but fewer than ten. The antigen is undetermined. Each donor was healthy, and each was a bone marrow donor. V lost 5 bases and J 1 base, leaving 14 bases between the germline ends. This CDR3 spans 15 amino acids. Germline lookup yields CDR1 MGHDK and CDR2 SYGVNS. The sequenced sample was PBMCs. The rearrangement joins TRBV25-1 to TRBJ1-1; D gene unclear. The TCR sequence derives from a man younger than 40 in good health and CMV-seronegative. The CDR3 is CASSTKGGRNTEAFF. The CDR3 DNA sequence: TGTGCCAGCAGTACAAAGGGAGGCCGGAACACTGAAGCTTTCTTT.